Below, 20 T cell receptor beta chains from the same sample are listed, as sequenced in a study of shared clonotypes between healthy human individuals. Method: immunoSEQ multiplex PCR; TCRdb's copy keeps in-frame clones and lacks some. The table includes 2 million to 3 million clones, 90% to 95% detected once. Material for sequencing was naive CD4+ T cells from PBMCs. Subset described: CD45RA+ positively selected. The receptors were gathered from a man aged 18-30 years in good health. Some clones in this sample may be carry-over from other donors' samples.

The chain carries TRBV9 and TRBJ1-4, with 7 nucleotides matching TRBD1. The CDR3 sequence is 15 residues long. V shed 3 bases, J shed 4 bases, and the junction held 6 bases outside the gene matches. The germline V gene encodes CDR1 SGDLS and CDR2 YYNGEE. CDR3 sequence: CASSAKGQSNEKLFF. The DNA for the CDR3 is TGTGCCAGCAGCGCAAAGGGACAGAGTAATGAAAAACTGTTTTTT.

The rearrangement joins TRBV6-5 to TRBJ1-6; 7 positions agree with TRBD1. CDR3 length: 15 amino acids. CDR1 and CDR2 (germline): MNHEY, SVGAGI. With V trimmed by 4 bases and J by 6 bases, 6 bases remained unmatched. The chain's CDR3 is CASSSRGGANSPLHF. Written as DNA, the CDR3 is TGTGCCAGCAGTTCCAGGGGGGGTGCTAATTCACCCCTCCACTTT.

V usage is TRBV29-1 and J usage is TRBJ2-3; the D gene is possibly TRBD2 (6 bases). V was shortened by 3 bases and J by 6 bases, with 13 bases between the two germline ends. The CDR3 extends over 13 amino acids. Germline values: CDR1 SQVTM, CDR2 ANQGSEA. CDR3: CSVDGTPPDTQYF. The CDR3 nucleotides are TGCAGCGTTGACGGGACTCCCCCGGATACGCAGTATTTT.

The chain recombines TRBV2 with TRBJ2-7, with unresolved D. The CDR3 is made up of 13 amino acids. The germline V and J ends were trimmed by 6 bases and 2 bases, with 11 bases remaining between them. Germline-derived CDR1 and CDR2 are SNHLY and FYNNEI. Written as DNA, the CDR3 is TGTGCCAGCAGATTCGACACCCCCTACGAGCAGTACTTC. It specifies CASRFDTPYEQYF.

The J gene is TRBJ2-2, the V gene TRBV27; 7 bases map to TRBD2. Germline V gene sequence: CDR1 MNHEY, CDR2 SMNVEV (reference sequence). CDR3 length: 17 amino acids. V shed 3 bases and J 0 bases; nucleotides not matched to a gene: 7. The CDR3 nucleotides read TGTGCCAGCAGTTTCCCTAGCGGAGGGTCGAACACCGGGGAGCTGTTTTTT. Amino acid sequence: CASSFPSGGSNTGELFF.

Details on this clone: This specimen includes other DNA sequences encoding the same CDR3. This chain uses TRBV5-1 with TRBJ1-3, with D unresolved. The CDR3 is made up of 14 amino acids. Between the trimmed V and J ends, which lost 0 bases and 3 bases, there was a span of 7 bases. The germline gives CDR1 SGHRS, CDR2 YFSETQ. The CDR3 DNA is TGCGCCAGCAGCTTGGTCGGGTATGGAAACACCATATATTTT. It yields the protein CASSLVGYGNTIYF.

This chain uses TRBV7-2 with TRBJ2-4, with D perhaps TRBD1 or TRBD2 (6 bases each). CDR1 and CDR2 (germline): SGHTA, FQGNSA. There are 18 residues in the CDR3. The V and J ends lost 1 base and 3 bases respectively, with 19 bases between them. DNA for the CDR3: TGTGCCAGCAGCTTAGATCGGTACGCAGGAGGGGGCAAAAACATTCAGTACTTC. Translation gives CASSLDRYAGGGKNIQYF.

This clone occurred once. V and J are TRBV5-1 and TRBJ2-5, with D possibly matching TRBD2 (6 bases). The ends were cut back, 7 bases at V and 0 bases at J, with 13 bases in the middle. The CDR3 is made up of 14 amino acids. Germline CDR1 is SGHRS and CDR2 is YFSETQ. The CDR3: CASSFSSDQETQYF. The DNA for the CDR3 is TGCGCCAGCTCCTTTTCTAGCGACCAAGAGACCCAGTACTTC.

This chain joins TRBV4-2 and TRBJ2-7, with D hard to call. The CDR3 length is 13 residues. In germline, CDR1 is LGHNA, CDR2 YNFKEQ. The ends were cut back, 4 bases at V and 5 bases at J, with 12 bases in the middle. CDR3 region: CASSPRPVDEQYF. The CDR3, as DNA: TGTGCCAGCAGCCCCCGTCCGGTCGACGAGCAGTACTTC.

The chain combines TRBV7-3 with TRBJ2-5; D uncertain. Germline-derived CDR1 and CDR2 are SGHTA and FQGTGA. The V and J ends lost 5 bases and 5 bases respectively, with 12 bases between them. This CDR3 is built from 13 residues. CDR3 residues: CASSPPGVETQYF. CDR3 nucleotides: TGTGCCAGCAGCCCCCCAGGTGTGGAGACCCAGTACTTC.

The gene calls are TRBV5-4 and TRBJ1-4; 11 bases map to TRBD1. Germline V lookup: CDR1 SGHNT, CDR2 YYREEE (reference sequence). This CDR3 spans 16 amino acids. With V trimmed by 4 bases and J by 2 bases, 4 bases remained unmatched. Here the CDR3 DNA reads TGTGCCAGCAGCACAGGACAGGGGGCGACTAATGAAAAACTGTTTTTT. This codes for CASSTGQGATNEKLFF.

The V and J genes are TRBV6-1 and TRBJ2-3; D is unresolved. V gave up 4 bases and J gave up 4 bases, with 6 bases separating them. This CDR3 has 12 amino acids. Germline CDR1 and CDR2: MNHNS and SASEGT. As DNA, the CDR3 is TGTGCCAGCAGTGGCTACTCAGATACGCAGTATTTT. Translation gives CASSGYSDTQYF.

This clone was observed a single time. The chain combines TRBV10-2 with TRBJ2-1, with a tentative D call TRBD2 (6 bases). Per germline, CDR1 WSHSY and CDR2 SAAADI. The CDR3 sequence is 15 residues long. With 6 bases removed from V and 4 bases from J, the gap between germline ends came to 16 bases. CDR3 DNA: TGCGCCAGCAGAGCGGAGGGCCCGAGATACAATGAGCAGTTCTTC. Encoded protein: CASRAEGPRYNEQFF.

The DNA of the CDR3 is TGTGCCTGGAGTGTGGAGCAGGGAGGCACTGAAGCTTTCTTT. Translating it yields CAWSVEQGGTEAFF. V and J are TRBV30 and TRBJ1-1; tentative D call: TRBD1 (5 bases). CDR1 and CDR2 (germline): GTSNPN, SVGIG (reference sequence). The V and J ends lost 0 bases and 4 bases respectively, with 12 bases between them. The CDR3 extends over 14 amino acids.

The rearrangement links TRBV6-6 to TRBJ2-2; 8 nucleotides line up with TRBD1. J was trimmed by 0 bases and V by 4 bases; bases with no gene match: 1. In germline, CDR1 is MNHNY, CDR2 SVGAGI (reference sequence). The CDR3 runs 15 residues. The CDR3 DNA is TGTGCCAGCAGTTGGGGACAGGCGAACACCGGGGAGCTGTTTTTT. Protein product: CASSWGQANTGELFF.

The chain recombines TRBV27 with TRBJ1-1; D gene unclear. Germline assignment: CDR1 MNHEY and CDR2 SMNVEV (reference sequence). Trimming removed 2 bases at V and 6 bases at J, with 13 bases between. This CDR3 region has 14 residues. CDR3 protein: CASSLNWAVAEAFF. The CDR3 region has the DNA TGTGCCAGCAGTTTAAATTGGGCAGTCGCTGAAGCTTTCTTT.

The chain links TRBV2 to TRBJ2-7, with TRBD2 matching 12 bases. Germline CDR1 is SNHLY and CDR2 is FYNNEI. Losses at the gene ends were 5 bases for V and 5 bases for J; bases not matched to a gene: 4. The CDR3 totals 14 residues. CDR3 DNA: TGTGCCAGCAGTCAGACTAGCGGGAGTGACGAGCAGTACTTC. Its protein is CASSQTSGSDEQYF. The variable domain in full, completed from reference TRBV2 and TRBJ2-7, reads EPEVTQTPSHQVTQMGQEVILRCVPISNHLYFYWYRQILGQKVEFLVSFYNNEISEKSEIFDDQFSVERPDGSNFTLKIRSTKLEDSAMYFCASSQTSGSDEQYFGPGTRLTVT.

The genes are TRBV15 and TRBJ2-5; either TRBD1 or TRBD2 may supply D (6 bases each). CDR3 size: 18 residues. Germline CDR1 is LNHNV and CDR2 is YYDKDF (reference sequence). Trimming shortened V by 1 base and J by 0 bases, and 18 bases separated the two germline ends. CDR3 nucleotide sequence: TGTGCCACCAGCAGAGGCCCGTCTTGGAGGGGGAACCAAGAGACCCAGTACTTC. It yields the protein CATSRGPSWRGNQETQYF.

The chain recombines TRBV30 with TRBJ2-3; unclear D gene. The CDR3 loop spans 15 amino acids. Germline V gene sequence: CDR1 GTSNPN, CDR2 SVGIG (reference sequence). V was clipped by 0 bases and J by 0 bases, with 10 bases between them. The CDR3 DNA reads as TGTGCCTGGAGTGTCCGGCGCCCTAGCACAGATACGCAGTATTTT. Translated, it gives CAWSVRRPSTDTQYF.

The chain uses TRBV28 and TRBJ2-4; 13 bases are a match to TRBD2. With 2 bases clipped from V and 2 bases from J, the junction kept 6 bases outside the gene matches. Per the germline V gene, CDR1 is MDHEN and CDR2 is SYDVKM. The CDR3 length is 18 residues. The CDR3 DNA sequence: TGTGCCAGCAGTTTAGGACTAGCGGGAGTGTACCCCAAAAACATTCAGTACTTC. Translation gives CASSLGLAGVYPKNIQYF.